A single sample is the source of the 29 T cell receptor beta chains below, sequenced in a study of neurological immune-mediated disorders (dated by TCRdb to between 2018 and 2020). Libraries were prepared through 5' RACE. Sequenced on an Illumina HiSeq 2500. Using fastp trimming at Q25 and MiXCR clonotype assembly, TCRdb reanalyzed the public sequencing data and kept in-frame beta chains. Every CDR3 protein is listed once, alongside the most common genes and DNA of its rows. The sample yields 45,000 to 55,000 distinct CDR3 sequences; about 3.8% were counted once. Over 5% of the sample rests with the top ten. The sample consisted of PBMCs. These receptors were taken from a man in his sixties with multiple sclerosis.

This clonotype was seen ten or more times. The CDR3 DNA reads TGTGCCAGCATGTACGGGGAGAACACTGAAGCTTTCTTT. As protein: CASMYGENTEAFF. The V gene is TRBV7-6, the J gene TRBJ1-1, with unresolved D. The CDR3 sequence is 13 residues long. Deletions cut 7 bases from V and 1 base from J, with 10 bases between. Germline lookup yields CDR1 SGHVS and CDR2 FNYEAQ.

This clonotype came up many times. The chain is built from TRBV7-2 and TRBJ1-5; 11 positions agree with TRBD1. The CDR3 spans 15 residues. In germline, CDR1 is SGHTA, CDR2 FQGNSA. The V and J ends lost 1 base and 7 bases, in that order; junction bases with no gene match: 3. The CDR3 reads CASSLGTGGGQPQHF. The CDR3 DNA follows: TGTGCCAGCAGCTTAGGGACAGGGGGCGGACAGCCCCAGCATTTT.

This clonotype was seen many times. The chain links TRBV7-2 to TRBJ2-1; TRBD1 agrees at 7 bases. In germline, CDR1 is SGHTA, CDR2 FQGNSA. Trimming removed 4 bases from V and 2 bases from J; junction bases left unmatched: 5. The CDR3 covers 15 residues. Here the CDR3 reads CASSSRQGTYNEQFF. Written as DNA, the CDR3 is TGTGCCAGCAGCTCCCGACAGGGCACCTACAATGAGCAGTTCTTC.

This clonotype was detected ten times or more. The V call is TRBV5-1, the J call TRBJ2-1, with TRBD2 matching 8 bases. This CDR3 region has 15 residues. Germline trimming cut 2 bases from V and 4 bases from J; bases unmatched to any gene: 5. CDR1 and CDR2 from the germline V gene are SGHRS and YFSETQ. The CDR3 region has the DNA TGCGCCAGCAGCTTAGGCGGGAGGTCGTACAATGAGCAGTTCTTC. It specifies CASSLGGRSYNEQFF.

This clonotype was detected many times. The chain uses TRBV5-1 and TRBJ2-7; tentatively, D is TRBD2 (6 bases). The V end lost 3 bases, the J end lost 4 bases, and 8 bases lay between the germline ends. The CDR3 loop spans 12 amino acids. Germline loops: CDR1 SGHRS, CDR2 YFSETQ. This chain's CDR3 is CASSSGGYEQYF. In DNA, the CDR3 is TGCGCCAGCAGCTCTGGGGGGTACGAGCAGTACTTC.

This clonotype appeared a few times. A read error may explain this, as a much larger clone is one base away. This likely comes from a read error, as the CDR3 has no conserved phenylalanine or tryptophan at its end. The V gene is TRBV5-5, the J gene TRBJ1-1; D gene uncertain. V lost 5 bases, J lost 7 bases, and 18 bases lay in between. CDR1 SGHKS and CDR2 YYEKEE come from the germline V gene (reference sequence). This CDR3 contains 14 residues. The CDR3 reads CASRPGVNAGEAFC. In DNA, the CDR3 is TGTGCCAGCAGGCCCGGGGTTAACGCGGGTGAAGCTTTCTGT.

This clonotype showed up many times. The chain combines TRBV7-9 with TRBJ2-1, with 9 bases identical to TRBD2. The germline V gene has CDR1 SEHNR and CDR2 FQNEAQ (reference sequence). V was pared by 3 bases and J by 6 bases, with 6 bases of the junction left unmatched. The CDR3 consists of 15 residues. The CDR3 is CASSFSGTSLNEQFF. CDR3 DNA: TGTGCCAGCAGCTTCTCCGGGACTAGCCTCAATGAGCAGTTCTTC.

The rearrangement uses TRBV19 and TRBJ1-5; 8 nucleotides align to TRBD1. CDR1 and CDR2 from the germline V gene are LNHDA and SQIVND (reference sequence). The CDR3 loop spans 16 amino acids. The J segment lost 3 bases and the V segment lost 3 bases, leaving 7 bases of the junction unmatched. CDR3 sequence: CASSMGRTGINQPQHF. The CDR3 DNA is TGTGCCAGTAGTATGGGTAGGACAGGGATCAATCAGCCCCAGCATTTT.

This clonotype was picked up many times. Just one base apart from a much larger clone, this may be a read error. The J gene is TRBJ2-7, the V gene TRBV10-3, with a weak D call TRBD2 (5 bases). CDR3 length: 13 residues. Deletions cut 7 bases from V and 7 bases from J, with 17 bases between. Germline V gene sequence: CDR1 ENHRY, CDR2 SYGVKD. The CDR3 reads CAITRGPVEEQYF. Written as DNA, the CDR3 is TGTGCCATCACGCGAGGGCCGGTCGAAGAGCAGTACTTC.

This clonotype was seen repeatedly, ten times or more. This chain uses TRBV2 with TRBJ2-6; D uncertain. The CDR3 contains 14 residues. CDR1 and CDR2 (germline): SNHLY, FYNNEI. V lost 7 bases and J 2 bases, leaving 9 bases between the germline ends. Here the CDR3 DNA reads TGTGCCAGCACGACCGGAGCTGGGGCCAACGTCCTGACTTTC. It encodes CASTTGAGANVLTF.

This clonotype was seen a few times. An end of the junction does not agree with germline; a read error may underlie this. The V gene is TRBV2, the J gene TRBJ1-6; possibly TRBD1 for D (5 bases). CDR1 is SNHLY, CDR2 FYNNEI, per germline. The CDR3 runs 16 residues. The CDR3 protein is CASVSGTRSYNSTLNF. CDR3 DNA: TGTGCCAGCGTCTCCGGGACTCGGTCCTATAATTCAACCCTCAACTTT.

This clonotype has a count of ten or more. V and J are TRBV9 and TRBJ2-7; D uncertain. Trimming took 6 bases from V and 0 from J, leaving 13 bases between them. Germline CDR1 is SGDLS and CDR2 is YYNGEE. This CDR3 contains 14 residues. In DNA, the CDR3 is TGTGCCAGCACCCCTGACGCCTCCTCCTACGAGCAGTACTTC. It is translated as CASTPDASSYEQYF.

This clonotype was counted many times. The chain couples TRBV20-1 to TRBJ2-1; D is perhaps TRBD1 (5 bases). CDR3 length: 13 amino acids. CDR1 is DFQATT, CDR2 SNEGSKA, per germline (reference sequence). The ends were cut back, 6 bases at V and 12 bases at J, with 21 bases in the middle. The CDR3 DNA follows: TGCAGTGCGAGTTTCTCGTCAGGGCCCGGGCAGTTCTTC. It encodes CSASFSSGPGQFF.

This clonotype was picked up many times. The genes are TRBV29-1 and TRBJ1-4; 7 bases map to TRBD1. The CDR3 runs to 13 residues. Germline V gene data show CDR1 as SQVTM and CDR2 as ANQGSEA. The V gene end was trimmed by 7 bases and the J gene end by 7 bases; junction bases not matched to a gene: 9. DNA for the CDR3: TGCAGCGCCGCGAGGGGGCATGGTGAAAAACTGTTTTTT. Translated, it gives CSAARGHGEKLFF.

The table lists this clonotype with many counts. The chain recombines TRBV7-9 with TRBJ2-1; 7 bases fit TRBD1. Germline CDR1 SEHNR, CDR2 FQNEAQ (reference sequence). The V gene end was trimmed by 3 bases and the J gene end by 4 bases; junction bases not matched to a gene: 0. CDR3 length equals 13 residues. The chain's CDR3 is CASSLDRYNEQFF. DNA of the CDR3: TGTGCCAGCAGCTTGGACAGGTACAATGAGCAGTTCTTC.

This clonotype was recorded at least ten times. J is TRBJ2-7 and V is TRBV5-6, with 8 bases lining up with TRBD2. The V gene end was trimmed by 5 bases and the J gene end by 2 bases; junction bases not matched to a gene: 6. CDR1 SGHDT and CDR2 YYEEEE come from the germline V gene. The length of the CDR3 is 14 residues. The CDR3 DNA is TGTGCCAGCAGGGATAGCGGGATCCCCTACGAGCAGTACTTC. Amino acids: CASRDSGIPYEQYF. Complete variable domain (other parts from reference TRBV5-6 and TRBJ2-7): DAGVTQSPTHLIKTRGQQVTLRCSPKSGHDTVSWYQQALGQGPQFIFQYYEEEERQRGNFPDRFSGHQFPNYSSELNVNALLLGDSALYLCASRDSGIPYEQYFGPGTRLTVT.

This clonotype was seen at least ten times. V is TRBV5-1 and J is TRBJ1-2, with 7 bases lining up with TRBD1. The J segment lost 0 bases and the V segment lost 4 bases, leaving 3 bases of the junction unmatched. Per germline, CDR1 SGHRS and CDR2 YFSETQ. The CDR3 contains 14 residues. CDR3 amino acids: CASSLGQPNYGYTF. CDR3 coding DNA: TGCGCCAGCAGCCTGGGACAGCCTAACTATGGCTACACCTTC. The whole variable domain, remainder taken from reference TRBV5-1 and TRBJ1-2, is KAGVTQTPRYLIKTRGQQVTLSCSPISGHRSVSWYQQTPGQGLQFLFEYFSETQRNKGNFPGRFSGRQFSNSRSEMNVSTLELGDSALYLCASSLGQPNYGYTFGSGTRLTVV.

This clonotype was observed many times. This sequence joins TRBV29-1 and TRBJ2-4, with 12 bases that match TRBD2. J lost 6 bases, V lost 7 bases, and 13 bases had no gene match. The CDR3 extends over 16 amino acids. Germline lookup yields CDR1 SQVTM and CDR2 ANQGSEA. The CDR3 bases are TGCAGCGCTACCGGGTCGACTAGCGGGGGAATAAACATTCAGTACTTC. Translating it yields CSATGSTSGGINIQYF.

The CDR3 reads CASAPFREQYF. The DNA for the CDR3 is TGTGCCAGCGCTCCCTTTAGGGAGCAGTACTTC. V usage is TRBV14 and J usage is TRBJ2-7, with no clear D. This CDR3 region has 11 residues. Germline V gene data show CDR1 as SGHDN and CDR2 as FVKESK. Trimming took off 8 bases at V and 7 bases at J, with 12 bases between the two ends.

Ten or more counts support this clonotype. The chain recombines TRBV5-1 with TRBJ2-7; 9 bases line up with TRBD1. CDR3 size: 15 residues. Per the germline V gene, CDR1 is SGHRS and CDR2 is YFSETQ. Trimming removed 3 bases from V and 6 bases from J; junction bases left unmatched: 10. In nucleotides, the CDR3 is TGCGCCAGCAGCTCCAGGGACAGGGCTGGGGCCGAGCAGTACTTC. This sequence encodes CASSSRDRAGAEQYF.

This clonotype was seen repeatedly, ten times or more. This chain uses TRBV6-1 with TRBJ1-1; D is possibly TRBD1 (6 bases). Germline CDR1 is MNHNS and CDR2 is SASEGT. V was pared by 4 bases and J by 4 bases, with 22 bases between. The CDR3 is 17 amino acids. The CDR3 DNA sequence: TGTGCCAGCAGTGCACTCACAGGGATTCGGTCGGGCACTGAAGCTTTCTTT. Its protein product is CASSALTGIRSGTEAFF.

In this sample, this clonotype turned up a few times. The J gene is TRBJ1-2, the V gene TRBV9; TRBD1 matches at 7 bases. Germline V gives CDR1 SGDLS, CDR2 YYNGEE. V lost 3 bases and J lost 0; bases outside the gene matches: 8. This CDR3 spans 16 amino acids. CDR3 bases: TGTGCCAGCAGCGACCAGACAGGGCAGCCTAACTATGGCTACACCTTC. It yields the protein CASSDQTGQPNYGYTF.

At least ten counts were recorded for this clonotype. The chain uses TRBV7-9 and TRBJ1-5; 7 nucleotides align to TRBD1. Unmatched junction bases numbered 3, after V lost 0 bases and J lost 7 bases. CDR3 size: 14 residues. Germline V gene data show CDR1 as SEHNR and CDR2 as FQNEAQ (reference sequence). The chain's CDR3 is CASSLAGGGQPQHF. The CDR3 coding sequence is TGTGCCAGCAGCTTAGCAGGGGGCGGACAGCCCCAGCATTTT.

This clonotype was picked up many times. The chain couples TRBV2 to TRBJ2-3; no definite D call. Germline CDR1 SNHLY, CDR2 FYNNEI. This CDR3 has 13 amino acids. The ends were cut back, 3 bases at V and 4 bases at J, with 8 bases in the middle. This CDR3 is CASSDGLADTQYF. The CDR3 DNA follows: TGTGCCAGCAGTGATGGTCTGGCAGATACGCAGTATTTT.

This clonotype was seen repeatedly, ten times or more. The rearrangement links TRBV6-5 to TRBJ2-3; 8 bases are shared with TRBD2. Looked up from germline, CDR1 is MNHEY and CDR2 is SVGAGI. The CDR3 extends over 17 amino acids. J gave up 3 bases and V 2 bases, and 10 bases lay outside the gene matches. CDR3 DNA sequence: TGTGCCAGCAGTTACCCAGGACGGGGGGGCTGGACAGATACGCAGTATTTT. The encoded protein is CASSYPGRGGWTDTQYF.

This clonotype came up many times. J is TRBJ1-1 and V is TRBV6-5; D not certain. Germline CDR1 and CDR2: MNHEY and SVGAGI. The CDR3 is made up of 14 amino acids. Trimming shortened V by 2 bases and J by 4 bases, and 11 bases separated the two germline ends. The CDR3 region has the DNA TGTGCCAGCAGTTACCTCACTCCGAGCACTGAAGCTTTCTTT. Translated, it gives CASSYLTPSTEAFF.

This chain's CDR3 is CSAPPGGGSYEQYF. The CDR3 bases are TGCAGTGCCCCCCCCGGGGGGGGGTCCTACGAGCAGTACTTC. V is TRBV20-1 and J is TRBJ2-7, with 8 bases matching TRBD2. The CDR3 totals 14 residues. V shed 6 bases, J shed 1 base, and the junction held 8 bases outside the gene matches. Germline CDR1 and CDR2: DFQATT and SNEGSKA (reference sequence).

This clonotype was counted many times. The rearrangement joins TRBV4-1 to TRBJ2-7, with D unresolved. This CDR3 comprises 13 residues. Trimming shortened V by 1 base and J by 2 bases, and 6 bases separated the two germline ends. Germline V CDR1 and CDR2: MGHRA, YSYEKL. In DNA, the CDR3 is TGCGCCAGCAGCCAAGTGACACCCTACGAGCAGTACTTC. Amino acids: CASSQVTPYEQYF.

This clonotype was seen a few times. A read error may produce the germline difference seen at one junction end. V gene TRBV20-1 combines with J gene TRBJ2-3; 7 bases line up with TRBD2. This CDR3 region has 13 residues. Per germline, CDR1 DFQATT and CDR2 SNEGSKA (reference sequence). The CDR3 sequence: CSGQTTSRDTQYF. Written as DNA, the CDR3 is TGCAGTGGCCAGACGACTAGCAGAGATACGCAGTATTTT.